Below are 10 T cell receptor beta chains sequenced from a single sample in a study of PD-1 blockade in classical Hodgkin lymphoma. TCRdb's table, derived via immunoSEQ multiplex PCR, lists solely in-frame clones and lacks some. The sample consists of tens of thousands of clones, roughly nine tenths of them appearing once. All the patients suffered relapse after autologous stem cell transplantation, and brentuximab vedotin exposure differed. The sample was peripheral blood mononuclear cells (PBMCs), taken at baseline. The receptors were sampled from a human donor with classical Hodgkin lymphoma.

CDR3 amino acids: CAWRYKADPSYGYTF. In nucleotides, the CDR3 is TGTGCCTGGAGGTACAAAGCGGATCCTTCCTATGGCTACACCTTC. The rearrangement links TRBV30 to TRBJ1-2; D gene uncertain. V lost 3 bases and J lost 4, with 18 bases in between. Germline CDR1 reads GTSNPN; CDR2 reads SVGIG (reference sequence). This CDR3 region has 15 residues.

This chain connects TRBV25-1 to TRBJ1-3; D is unclear. V lost 1 base to trimming and J lost 3 bases, with 4 bases between them. This CDR3 comprises 13 residues. Germline CDR1 MGHDK, CDR2 SYGVNS. CDR3 sequence reads: CASSEWGGNTIYF. The CDR3 DNA reads as TGTGCCAGCAGTGAATGGGGTGGAAACACCATATATTTT.

This clone occurred once. The rearrangement joins TRBV7-2 to TRBJ1-1, with D tentatively TRBD1 (6 bases). The V gene's germline CDR1 is SGHTA and CDR2 FQGNSA. The V and J ends lost 5 bases and 0 bases respectively, with 13 bases between them. This CDR3 has 15 amino acids. The CDR3 nucleotides are TGTGCCAGCAGCCCCTCGACAGGCATGAACACTGAAGCTTTCTTT. It encodes CASSPSTGMNTEAFF.

The gene calls are TRBV28 and TRBJ2-1; the D is unclear. This CDR3 is built from 14 residues. Germline V gene sequence: CDR1 MDHEN, CDR2 SYDVKM. Between the trimmed V and J ends, which lost 5 bases and 0 bases, there was a span of 8 bases. As DNA, the CDR3 is TGTGCCAGCAGTACGACGAGCTCCTACAATGAGCAGTTCTTC. Its translation is CASSTTSSYNEQFF.

The chain couples TRBV5-1 to TRBJ2-3; TRBD1 agrees at 7 bases. The CDR3 is 15 amino acids. The V segment lost 4 bases and the J segment 2 bases; nucleotides outside the gene matches: 7. Germline V gives CDR1 SGHRS, CDR2 YFSETQ. The DNA for the CDR3 is TGCGCCAGCAGCCCTACAGGGGCCTCCACAGATACGCAGTATTTT. This sequence encodes CASSPTGASTDTQYF.

This clone was detected only once. The chain joins TRBV5-1 to TRBJ2-7; D is perhaps TRBD2 (5 bases). The V gene's germline CDR1 is SGHRS and CDR2 YFSETQ. The CDR3 is 14 residues long. The germline V and J ends were trimmed by 2 bases and 1 base, with 10 bases remaining between them. The CDR3 loop is CASSLIRESYEQYF. The CDR3 nucleotides read TGCGCCAGCAGCTTAATTCGGGAATCCTACGAGCAGTACTTC. Full variable domain (remainder filled in from reference TRBV5-1 and TRBJ2-7): KAGVTQTPRYLIKTRGQQVTLSCSPISGHRSVSWYQQTPGQGLQFLFEYFSETQRNKGNFPGRFSGRQFSNSRSEMNVSTLELGDSALYLCASSLIRESYEQYFGPGTRLTVT.

V gene TRBV7-9 combines with J gene TRBJ1-1, with unresolved D. This CDR3 is 12 amino acids long. CDR1 and CDR2 from the germline V gene are SEHNR and FQNEAQ (reference sequence). V lost 2 bases and J lost 7, with 8 bases in between. Here the CDR3 reads CASSLWADEAFF. The CDR3 nucleotides are TGTGCCAGCAGCTTATGGGCAGATGAAGCTTTCTTT.

The J gene is TRBJ2-2, the V gene TRBV11-2; 7 nucleotides align to TRBD2. The CDR3 is 18 amino acids. In germline, CDR1 is SGHAT, CDR2 FQNNGV. The junction had 16 bases not matched to a gene; V was cut back by 6 bases and J by 3 bases. CDR3 sequence reads: CASSTHFLRGKDTGELFF. In DNA form, the CDR3 reads TGTGCCAGCAGTACCCACTTCTTGCGGGGGAAAGACACCGGGGAGCTGTTTTTT.

This clone was detected once. CDR3 coding DNA: TGTGCCTGGAGTGGCGGGAGCCGCAATCAGCCCCAGCATTTT. Its translation: CAWSGGSRNQPQHF. The chain joins TRBV30 to TRBJ1-5; D is unresolved. The V gene lost 1 base and the J gene lost 2 bases, with 9 bases spanning the gap. Germline V gene lookup returns CDR1 GTSNPN and CDR2 SVGIG (reference sequence). This CDR3 contains 14 residues.

V gene TRBV5-5 combines with J gene TRBJ1-5; D is unclear. The V and J ends lost 4 bases and 1 base respectively, with 12 bases between them. Germline assignment: CDR1 SGHKS and CDR2 YYEKEE (reference sequence). CDR3 size: 15 residues. Here the CDR3 DNA reads TGTGCCAGCAGCCCCGACCCGGGGAGCAATCAGCCCCAGCATTTT. It is translated as CASSPDPGSNQPQHF.